The rows below give T cell receptor beta chains drawn from one sample of a study of blood T cell repertoires in COVID-19. Here immunoSEQ multiplex PCR was the method, and the copy in TCRdb shows in-frame clones only, minus some. The sample consists of 200,000 to 250,000 clones, roughly nine tenths of them appearing once. The source material was peripheral blood. Source of these receptors: a woman under 30 who had recovered from COVID-19. Each CDR3 is given with its conserved first and last residue. Fields, in order: clone size, J gene, V gene, D gene, CDR3 length, CDR3 protein, CDR3 DNA. D genes are given only for firm matches. The size field is filled for only some rows; it gives once, few, many or a size class.

.,TRBJ1-6,TRBV5-6,.,16,CASSSGTIRLNSPLHF,TGTGCCAGCAGCTCCGGGACAATAAGACTTAATTCACCCCTCCACTTT
.,TRBJ2-7,TRBV5-1,.,13,CASSFTGPDEQYF,TGCGCCAGCAGCTTCACAGGACCTGACGAGCAGTACTTC
few,TRBJ2-7,TRBV11-2,TRBD1,15,CASRSPRDRPYEQYF,TGTGCCAGCAGATCACCCCGGGACAGGCCCTACGAGCAGTACTTC
.,TRBJ2-5,TRBV12-3/TRBV12-4,TRBD1,13,CASTSTGGETQYF,TGTGCCAGCACTTCTACAGGGGGAGAGACCCAGTACTTC
.,TRBJ2-1,TRBV2,TRBD2,14,CASRGLAGVNEQFF,TGTGCCAGCAGGGGACTAGCGGGAGTTAATGAGCAGTTCTTC
.,TRBJ1-4,TRBV7-2,.,14,CASSLGLMNEKLFF,TGTGCCAGCAGCTTGGGACTGATGAATGAAAAACTGTTTTTT
once,TRBJ2-7,TRBV13,TRBD1,15,CASRRSGTGNYEQYF,TGTGCCAGCAGGAGGTCCGGGACAGGAAACTACGAGCAGTACTTC
.,TRBJ1-2,TRBV25-1,TRBD1,15,CASSEPGQEFYGYTF,TGTGCCAGCAGTGAGCCGGGACAGGAGTTCTATGGCTACACCTTC
.,TRBJ1-2,TRBV15,TRBD1,17,CATSRDMYGDRALGYTF,TGTGCCACCAGCAGAGATATGTACGGGGACAGGGCTCTTGGCTACACCTTC
once,TRBJ2-7,TRBV14,TRBD2,17,CASSQPPAGLAGNEQYF,TGTGCCAGCAGCCAACCGCCGGCAGGACTAGCGGGAAACGAGCAGTACTTC
.,TRBJ1-2,TRBV9,.,16,CASRAFPLRDDYGYTF,TGTGCCAGCAGAGCTTTCCCTCTGCGGGACGACTATGGCTACACCTTC
.,TRBJ2-6,TRBV30,.,18,CAWSAWVRGATGANVLTF,TGTGCCTGGAGTGCGTGGGTTCGGGGGGCAACGGGGGCCAACGTCCTGACTTTC
few,TRBJ2-1,TRBV29-1,TRBD1,14,CSVGTGEGYNEQFF,TGCAGCGTCGGGACAGGGGAAGGGTACAATGAGCAGTTCTTC
.,TRBJ2-7,TRBV18,.,14,CASSPGLRSYEQYF,TGTGCCAGCTCACCAGGGCTTCGCTCCTACGAGCAGTACTTC
.,TRBJ1-2,TRBV19,.,15,CASSIDPDGVYGYTF,TGTGCCAGTAGTATAGACCCGGACGGGGTCTATGGCTACACCTTC
.,TRBJ1-4,TRBV6-6,.,13,CASSSLRGEKLFF,TGTGCCAGCTCTAGTCTAAGGGGTGAAAAACTGTTTTTT
.,TRBJ1-1,TRBV28,.,12,CASTDSDTEAFF,TGTGCCAGCACCGACAGCGACACTGAAGCTTTCTTT
.,TRBJ1-1,TRBV27,.,11,CASSFFGEAFF,TGTGCCAGCAGTTTCTTCGGTGAAGCTTTCTTT
.,TRBJ1-5,TRBV4-2,TRBD1,16,CASSQPDRGRNQPQHF,TGTGCCAGCAGCCAACCGGACAGGGGAAGAAATCAGCCCCAGCATTTT
few,TRBJ2-1,TRBV4-3,TRBD2,16,CASSQDSLAGYNEQFF,TGCGCCAGCAGCCAAGATAGTCTAGCGGGGTACAATGAGCAGTTCTTC
.,TRBJ2-3,TRBV7-3,TRBD1,14,CASSPDRGGDTQYF,TGTGCCAGCAGCCCGGACAGGGGCGGAGATACGCAGTATTTT
.,TRBJ2-7,TRBV27,TRBD1,13,CASSWGQAYEQYF,TGTGCCAGCAGTTGGGGACAGGCCTACGAGCAGTACTTC
.,TRBJ2-1,TRBV9,.,13,CASSVPSNNEQFF,TGTGCCAGCAGCGTCCCTAGTAACAATGAGCAGTTCTTC
.,TRBJ2-7,TRBV6-1,TRBD1,13,CASSESTGEEQYF,TGTGCCAGCAGTGAATCGACAGGGGAGGAGCAGTACTTC
.,TRBJ2-7,TRBV7-6,TRBD1,15,CASSSVSGGDHEQYF,TGTGCCAGCAGCTCGGTTTCAGGGGGAGACCACGAGCAGTACTTC
.,TRBJ2-1,TRBV10-1,.,14,CASSRSRGYNEQFF,TGCGCCAGCAGTCGTTCTCGCGGCTACAATGAGCAGTTCTTC
.,TRBJ2-7,TRBV6-2/TRBV6-3,.,16,CASSYSHLSGTREQYF,TGTGCCAGCAGTTACTCGCATCTGAGCGGAACGCGGGAGCAGTACTTC
.,TRBJ2-3,TRBV7-7,.,14,CAPKKAGSTDTQYF,TGTGCCCCAAAAAAAGCGGGCAGCACAGATACGCAGTATTTT
.,TRBJ1-2,TRBV7-9,TRBD1,16,CASSFLLGQGNYGYTF,TGTGCCAGCAGCTTTCTGTTGGGACAGGGGAACTATGGCTACACCTTC
few,TRBJ2-3,TRBV2,.,15,CASSDIGSRADTQYF,TGTGCCAGCAGTGATATCGGGAGCCGCGCAGATACGCAGTATTTT
.,TRBJ2-7,TRBV28,TRBD2,15,CASSPLASGSREQYF,TGTGCCAGCAGTCCACTGGCTAGCGGGAGTCGCGAGCAGTACTTC
.,TRBJ2-3,TRBV6-1,.,12,CASRLASDTQYF,TGTGCCAGCAGACTAGCATCTGATACGCAGTATTTT
.,TRBJ2-3,TRBV5-4,TRBD2,19,CASSLQYSGTSGKTDTQYF,TGTGCCAGCAGCTTACAATACTCCGGGACTAGCGGGAAGACAGATACGCAGTATTTT
.,TRBJ2-1,TRBV25-1,.,16,CASSRTQQEGYNEQFF,TGTGCCAGCAGTCGAACCCAACAGGAAGGCTACAATGAGCAGTTCTTC
many,TRBJ2-2,TRBV6-5,TRBD2,14,CASRLAGDTGELFF,TGTGCCAGCAGACTAGCGGGAGACACCGGGGAGCTGTTTTTT
.,TRBJ2-2,TRBV11-2,.,13,CASSLGESGELFF,TGTGCCAGCAGCTTAGGGGAGTCCGGGGAGCTGTTTTTT
once,TRBJ2-1,TRBV18,TRBD2,20,CASSPSLPGLATSSYNEQFF,TGTGCCAGCTCACCGTCGCTTCCGGGACTAGCGACAAGCTCCTACAATGAGCAGTTCTTC
.,TRBJ2-1,TRBV10-3,TRBD2,16,CAISEIQAGLDNEQFF,TGTGCCATCAGTGAGATTCAAGCGGGATTAGACAATGAGCAGTTCTTC
.,TRBJ2-1,TRBV19,.,14,CASSPESAYNEQFF,TGTGCCAGTAGCCCTGAGTCTGCCTACAATGAGCAGTTCTTC
few,TRBJ1-1,TRBV4-2,TRBD1,14,CASSQAGQGNEAFF,TGTGCCAGCAGCCAAGCGGGACAGGGGAATGAAGCTTTCTTT
.,TRBJ2-7,TRBV18,TRBD1,14,CASSPGQAFGEQYF,TGTGCCAGCTCACCGGGACAGGCCTTTGGCGAGCAGTACTTC
.,TRBJ2-3,TRBV7-2,.,14,CASSLIGALDTQYF,TGTGCCAGCAGCTTAATTGGGGCCTTGGATACGCAGTATTTT
.,TRBJ2-1,TRBV6-5,.,15,CASRRTGVSYNEQFF,TGTGCCAGCAGACGGACGGGGGTCTCCTACAATGAGCAGTTCTTC